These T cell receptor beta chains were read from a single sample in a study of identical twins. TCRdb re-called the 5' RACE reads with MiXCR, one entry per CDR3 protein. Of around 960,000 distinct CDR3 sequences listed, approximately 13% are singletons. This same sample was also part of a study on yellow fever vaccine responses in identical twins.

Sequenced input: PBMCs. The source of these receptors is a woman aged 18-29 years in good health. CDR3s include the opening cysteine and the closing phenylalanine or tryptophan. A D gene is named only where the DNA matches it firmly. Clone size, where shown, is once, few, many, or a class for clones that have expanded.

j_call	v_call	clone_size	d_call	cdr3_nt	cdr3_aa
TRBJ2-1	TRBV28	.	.	TGTGCCAGCAGCCACTCTTGGAGTGGGGCCTACAATGAGCAGTTCTTC	CASSHSWSGAYNEQFF
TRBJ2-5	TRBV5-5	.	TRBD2	TGTGCCAGCAGCCGAACTAGCGGGCTAGCAGAGACCCAGTACTTC	CASSRTSGLAETQYF
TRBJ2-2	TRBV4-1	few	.	TGCGCCAGCAGCCAAGATCCCCCTACCAGGGCCCTCCTTACCGGGGAGCTGTTTTTT	CASSQDPPTRALLTGELFF
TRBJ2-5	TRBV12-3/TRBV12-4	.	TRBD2	TGTGCCAGCAGCCGTGGACTAGCGAAAGAGACCCAGTACTTC	CASSRGLAKETQYF
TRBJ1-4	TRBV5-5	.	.	TGTGCCAGCAGCTTGTTTGGAGAGCGGAACCCTGAAAAACTGTTTTTT	CASSLFGERNPEKLFF
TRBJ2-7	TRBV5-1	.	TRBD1	TGCGCCAGCAACACGGGACAGGGAGGGATCGAGCAGTACTTC	CASNTGQGGIEQYF
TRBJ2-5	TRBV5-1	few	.	TGCGCCAGCAGCTTGGTACAGCCACAAGAGACCCAGTACTTC	CASSLVQPQETQYF
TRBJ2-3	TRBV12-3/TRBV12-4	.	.	TGTGCCAGCAGTTCCCCTGGGTGGACTAGCACAGATACGCAGTATTTT	CASSSPGWTSTDTQYF
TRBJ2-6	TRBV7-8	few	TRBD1	TGTGCCAGCAGCAACCGGGACAGGGCCTCTGGGGCCAACGTCCTGACTTTC	CASSNRDRASGANVLTF
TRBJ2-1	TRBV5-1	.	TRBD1	TGCGCCAGCAGCGGATTTACCGGCCGGGACAGGGCCCCTATGAATGAGCAGTTCTTC	CASSGFTGRDRAPMNEQFF
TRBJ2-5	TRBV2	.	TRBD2	TGTGCCAGCAGTGATCCCCAGCGGGAGATAAGGGAAGAGACCCAGTACTTC	CASSDPQREIREETQYF
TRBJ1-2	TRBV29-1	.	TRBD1	TGCAGCGTGGGGACAGGGAAAGGCTACACCTTC	CSVGTGKGYTF
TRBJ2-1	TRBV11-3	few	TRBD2	TGTGCCAGCAGCCTAGCGGGGGGGCTTAACAATGAGCAGTTCTTC	CASSLAGGLNNEQFF
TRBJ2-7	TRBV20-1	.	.	TGCAGTGCTACAACGGGACGAGACGAGCAGTACTTC	CSATTGRDEQYF
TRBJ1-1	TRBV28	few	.	TGTGCCAGCAGTTTGTGGGGGCAAGGGAACACTGAAGCTTTCTTT	CASSLWGQGNTEAFF
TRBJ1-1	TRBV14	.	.	TGTGCCAGCAGCCAAGTAGGTAATGAGACAAGAGGTTTCTTT	CASSQVGNETRGFF
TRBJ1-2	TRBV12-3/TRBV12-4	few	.	TGTGCCAGCAGTTTCACAGGGACGGACGGGAGCTACACCTTC	CASSFTGTDGSYTF